The 10 T cell receptor beta chains reported below all come from one sample, sequenced in a study of cytomegalovirus exposure and HLA in healthy donors. Primers included in the PCR were 60 Vbeta and 13 Jbeta primers. This table comes from immunoSEQ multiplex PCR, and its TCRdb copy is limited to in-frame clones, with some not included. The sample includes about 25,000 clones, 75% to 80% of them seen just once. Sequencing was performed on PBMCs. The receptors originated from a male donor in good health and CMV-seronegative.

In regard to this clone: This same CDR3 is encoded by further DNA sequences in the sample. The rearrangement uses TRBV6-1 and TRBJ1-6; TRBD1 aligns across 8 bases. Germline V gives CDR1 MNHNS, CDR2 SASEGT. This CDR3 has 16 amino acids. The V and J ends lost 0 bases and 8 bases, in that order; junction bases with no gene match: 6. The CDR3 DNA sequence: TGTGCCAGCAGTGAAGCCCCCCCAGGGGGCGATTCACCCCTCCACTTT. The encoded protein is CASSEAPPGGDSPLHF.

The chain employs TRBV5-5 and TRBJ2-5; weak D call: TRBD1 (6 bases). CDR3 length: 17 amino acids. Per the germline V gene, CDR1 is SGHKS and CDR2 is YYEKEE (reference sequence). V lost 1 base and J 0 bases, leaving 16 bases between the germline ends. The CDR3 DNA follows: TGTGCCAGCAGCTTGTCCCACAGGGTAATCCACCAAGAGACCCAGTACTTC. Its protein is CASSLSHRVIHQETQYF.

This chain joins TRBV7-9 and TRBJ1-4; D might be TRBD1 (5 bases). Germline CDR1 and CDR2: SEHNR and FQNEAQ (reference sequence). This CDR3 contains 15 residues. V lost 2 bases and J 1 base, leaving 8 bases between the germline ends. The CDR3, as DNA: TGTGCCAGCAGCTTACATCAGGGAACTAATGAAAAACTGTTTTTT. It specifies CASSLHQGTNEKLFF.

The chain couples TRBV28 to TRBJ2-7, with D hard to call. This CDR3 spans 14 amino acids. V was clipped by 4 bases and J by 0 bases, with 10 bases between them. Germline V CDR1 and CDR2: MDHEN, SYDVKM. The CDR3 sequence is CASSSRSYSYEQYF. The CDR3 nucleotides read TGTGCCAGCAGTTCGCGGAGTTACTCCTACGAGCAGTACTTC.

J is TRBJ2-7 and V is TRBV28, with 9 bases fitting TRBD1. Germline-derived CDR1 and CDR2 are MDHEN and SYDVKM. V was pared by 3 bases and J by 0 bases, with 9 bases of the junction left unmatched. The CDR3 has 17 residues. The CDR3 sequence is CASSLPRGQGSSYEQYF. The CDR3, as DNA: TGTGCCAGCAGTTTGCCCCGGGGACAGGGTAGCTCCTACGAGCAGTACTTC.

This clone was observed a handful of times. J is TRBJ2-1 and V is TRBV7-3; no firm D call. V was shortened by 5 bases and J by 8 bases, with 19 bases between the two germline ends. Germline CDR1 SGHTA, CDR2 FQGTGA. The CDR3 has 15 amino acids. CDR3 sequence (DNA): TGTGCCAGCAGCCGCGGTAACCCTCAAACCGATGAGCAGTTCTTC. Amino acid sequence: CASSRGNPQTDEQFF.

The sample holds a few counts of this clone. The CDR3 region is CAWSVEEYVTGELFF. The CDR3 DNA reads TGTGCCTGGAGTGTTGAGGAGTACGTCACCGGGGAGCTGTTTTTT. This rearrangement joins TRBV30 to TRBJ2-2; D uncertain. V lost 0 bases to trimming and J lost 4 bases, with 12 bases between them. CDR1 is GTSNPN and CDR2 is SVGIG in the germline V gene (reference sequence). This CDR3 spans 15 amino acids.

V and J are TRBV11-2 and TRBJ2-7, with 12 bases fitting TRBD2. Germline CDR1 is SGHAT and CDR2 is FQNNGV. CDR3 size: 15 residues. After removal of 5 bases from V and 7 bases from J, the junction contained 9 bases not matched to a gene. CDR3 protein: CASSQNPSGRGEQYF. As DNA, the CDR3 is TGTGCCAGCAGCCAAAACCCTAGCGGGAGGGGAGAGCAGTACTTC.

V and J are TRBV6-6 and TRBJ2-7, with 12 bases that match TRBD2. This CDR3 comprises 15 residues. The V segment lost 5 bases and the J segment 3 bases; nucleotides outside the gene matches: 5. Germline CDR1 and CDR2: MNHNY and SVGAGI (reference sequence). The CDR3 DNA follows: TGTGCCAGCAGTGTCGGGACTAGCGGGTTCTACGAGCAGTACTTC. This encodes CASSVGTSGFYEQYF.

The chain employs TRBV28 and TRBJ1-4; maybe TRBD1 (5 bases). V lost 4 bases to trimming and J lost 2 bases, with 8 bases between them. This CDR3 comprises 14 residues. CDR1 and CDR2 from the germline V gene are MDHEN and SYDVKM. The CDR3, as DNA: TGTGCCAGCAGTTCAAGGGGTACTAATGAAAAACTGTTTTTT. Protein: CASSSRGTNEKLFF.